The clone carrying this TCR beta chain came up many times. The data derive from a study of T cells in Graves' hyperthyroidism and ophthalmopathy. Germline CDR1 MNHNS, CDR2 SASEGT. The CDR3 is made up of 17 amino acids. V was clipped by 6 bases and J by 0 bases; unmatched bases: 9. Authors of the study amplified TCR beta CDR3 regions from RNA transcripts. The HTBI primer set drove a first-round RT-PCR of the TCR CDR3. Each CDR3 protein gets one entry after TCRdb re-called the multiplex PCR reads with MiXCR. The sample shows over 120,000 distinct CDR3 sequences, over 20% of them seen only once. J is TRBJ2-3 and V is TRBV6-1, with 10 nucleotides matching TRBD2. The sequenced material came from blood. The receptor comes from a woman in her forties or fifties with Graves' hyperthyroidism that later progressed to Graves' ophthalmopathy. CDR3 nucleotide sequence: TGTGCCAGCAGAAGAAGGACTAGCGGAAAGAGCACAGATACGCAGTATTTT. Translated, it gives CASRRRTSGKSTDTQYF.